A single sample gave rise to the 30 T cell receptor beta chains below, sequenced in a study of T-cell memory formation after mild COVID-19. MiXCR was run by TCRdb on the 5' RACE reads, yielding one entry per CDR3 protein. The table lists approximately 490,000 distinct CDR3 sequences, roughly 22% of them singletons. The sample was PBMCs or a T cell subset sorted from them (not recorded which). Every receptor here comes from an adult woman who had mild COVID-19 (a few samples of this study predate the infection). Cell type and time point are not known.

In this sample, this clonotype turned up a few times. The chain uses TRBV18 and TRBJ2-7, with TRBD1 as a possible D gene (6 bases). The V end lost 4 bases, the J end lost 5 bases, and 15 bases lay between the germline ends. The length of the CDR3 is 14 residues. CDR1 and CDR2 from the germline V gene are KGHSH and LQKENI. DNA of the CDR3: TGTGCCAGCTCACTCTCAACCCAGGGGAACGAGCAGTACTTC. Encoded protein: CASSLSTQGNEQYF.

The rearrangement uses TRBV12-3 or TRBV12-4 and TRBJ2-2, with TRBD1 matching 11 bases. J was trimmed by 5 bases and V by 5 bases; bases with no gene match: 7. The CDR3 is 16 residues long. The CDR3 spells CASSPGQGAWTGELFF. Written as DNA, the CDR3 is TGTGCCAGCAGTCCCGGACAGGGGGCTTGGACCGGGGAGCTGTTTTTT.

This clonotype has more than one count but fewer than ten. J is TRBJ2-7 and V is TRBV21-1; no DNA check was done on the table's D call, TRBD1. TRBV21-1 counts as a pseudogene. The CDR3 runs to 15 residues. The DNA of the CDR3 is TGTGCCAGCAGCCAACCGACAGGGTTCACCTACGAGCAGTACTTC. Its translation is CASSQPTGFTYEQYF.

The table lists this clonotype with a few counts. The V call is TRBV5-1, the J call TRBJ1-1, with TRBD1 matching over 7 bases. This CDR3 spans 14 amino acids. V was pared by 3 bases and J by 3 bases, with 5 bases of the junction left unmatched. Germline CDR1 and CDR2: SGHRS and YFSETQ. CDR3 loop: CASSSPGTDTEAFF. CDR3 DNA sequence: TGCGCCAGCAGCTCACCGGGGACAGACACTGAAGCTTTCTTT.

V and J are TRBV30 and TRBJ2-2, with D unclear. Germline V gene data show CDR1 as GTSNPN and CDR2 as SVGIG (reference sequence). This CDR3 contains 15 residues. The V end was cut by 0 bases, the J end by 2 bases, with 10 bases between. The chain's CDR3 is CAWSVPDTNTGELFF. In DNA form, the CDR3 reads TGTGCCTGGAGTGTACCCGACACTAACACCGGGGAGCTGTTTTTT.

The genes are TRBV3-1 and TRBJ2-7, with D hard to call. This CDR3 spans 14 amino acids. Germline V CDR1 and CDR2: LGHDT, YNNKEL (reference sequence). V lost 0 bases to trimming and J lost 7 bases, with 13 bases between them. DNA of the CDR3: TGTGCCAGCAGCCAAGATTCGTTGGGTTATGAGCAGTACTTC. Amino acids: CASSQDSLGYEQYF.

This clonotype was seen more than once but under ten times. The CDR3 nucleotides read TGTGCCACCAGCAGCTCCGGGACTAGCGTTTGGGGGAGGTCCTACAATGAGCAGTTCTTC. This encodes CATSSSGTSVWGRSYNEQFF. This chain joins TRBV15 and TRBJ2-1; 10 positions match TRBD2. V lost 3 bases and J lost 1; bases outside the gene matches: 15. CDR3 size: 20 residues. Germline V lookup: CDR1 LNHNV, CDR2 YYDKDF (reference sequence).

The chain carries TRBV6-2 or TRBV6-3 and TRBJ1-2; 8 bases match TRBD1. With V trimmed by 0 bases and J by 6 bases, 9 bases remained unmatched. CDR1 and CDR2 (germline): MNHEY, SVGEGT. This CDR3 is 16 amino acids long. Here the CDR3 reads CASSYSPGWTGNGYTF. DNA for the CDR3: TGTGCCAGCAGTTACTCGCCGGGCTGGACAGGGAATGGCTACACCTTC.

This sequence joins TRBV10-3 and TRBJ1-1; 10 bases fit TRBD1. The ends lost 2 bases at V and 6 bases at J; junction bases unmatched: 6. CDR3 length: 15 residues. Looked up from germline, CDR1 is ENHRY and CDR2 is SYGVKD. The CDR3 DNA sequence: TGTGCCATCAGTGAGGCAACCGGGACAGGGGCTGAAGCTTTCTTT. This sequence encodes CAISEATGTGAEAFF.

The chain combines TRBV12-3 or TRBV12-4 with TRBJ2-1, with TRBD1 as a possible D gene (5 bases). The CDR3 runs 16 residues. Trimming stripped 6 bases from V and 5 bases from J, with 20 bases between. CDR3 loop: CASSLLIAWGHNEQFF. The CDR3 DNA is TGTGCCAGCAGCCTCTTAATCGCATGGGGCCACAATGAGCAGTTCTTC.

The V call is TRBV6-1, the J call TRBJ2-4, with 13 bases identical to TRBD2. CDR1 and CDR2 (germline): MNHNS, SASEGT. V trimming: 6 bases; J trimming: 0 bases; junction bases outside the gene matches: 11. The CDR3 consists of 19 residues. Here the CDR3 DNA reads TGTGCCAGCAGGGGACTAGCGGGGCCCCACCCCTTAGCCAAAAACATTCAGTACTTC. This translates into CASRGLAGPHPLAKNIQYF.

The rearrangement joins TRBV7-9 to TRBJ1-2; 8 bases match TRBD1. V shed 2 bases, J shed 6 bases, and the junction held 11 bases outside the gene matches. CDR1 and CDR2 from the germline V gene are SEHNR and FQNEAQ (reference sequence). There are 16 residues in the CDR3. The CDR3 DNA sequence: TGTGCCAGCAGCTTACTCGGCCCAGGGGGCAAGGATGGCTACACCTTC. It translates to CASSLLGPGGKDGYTF.

This clonotype has only a few counts. The J gene is TRBJ1-1, the V gene TRBV14; D unclear. V lost 4 bases and J lost 8, with 14 bases in between. The CDR3 runs 13 residues. The V gene's germline CDR1 is SGHDN and CDR2 FVKESK. This chain's CDR3 is CASSPGPVQEAFF. DNA for the CDR3: TGTGCCAGCAGCCCAGGACCGGTACAGGAAGCTTTCTTT. Filled out from reference TRBV14 and TRBJ1-1, the complete variable domain reads EAGVTQFPSHSVIEKGQTVTLRCDPISGHDNLYWYRRVMGKEIKFLLHFVKESKQDESGMPNNRFLAERTGGTYSTLKVQPAELEDSGVYFCASSPGPVQEAFFGQGTRLTVV.

This clonotype was picked up a small number of times. The CDR3 DNA reads as TGTGCCAGCAGTTACCAGGTAGCGGGAGGGACGGCCAAAAACATTCAGTACTTC. This translates into CASSYQVAGGTAKNIQYF. This chain links TRBV6-5 with TRBJ2-4; TRBD2 matches 11 bases. J was trimmed by 1 base and V by 2 bases; bases with no gene match: 7. The germline V gene encodes CDR1 MNHEY and CDR2 SVGAGI. The CDR3 contains 18 residues.

The chain uses TRBV21-1 and TRBJ2-7; the table's D call, TRBD2, has no DNA check behind it. TRBV21-1 is classified as a pseudogene. The CDR3 is 18 amino acids. The CDR3 coding sequence is TGTGCCAGCAGCAAAGACGGAGGGGATGGGGATGAGCACTACGAGCAGTACTTC. Translated: CASSKDGGDGDEHYEQYF.

This clonotype occurred many times. The chain is built from TRBV7-3 and TRBJ2-3, with D uncertain. This CDR3 is 20 amino acids long. V dropped 4 bases and J dropped 1 base, with 27 bases sitting between them. Looked up from germline, CDR1 is SGHTA and CDR2 is FQGTGA. The CDR3 sequence is CASSSLGRHHSSRGTDTQYF. The CDR3 DNA reads TGTGCCAGCAGCTCACTTGGTCGTCACCACAGTTCCCGAGGCACAGATACGCAGTATTTT.

The sample holds a few counts of this clonotype. The rearrangement uses TRBV15 and TRBJ2-1, with D hard to call. The CDR3 has 15 residues. With 0 bases removed from V and 4 bases from J, the gap between germline ends came to 10 bases. The germline gives CDR1 LNHNV, CDR2 YYDKDF (reference sequence). The CDR3 DNA sequence: TGTGCCACCAGCAGAGATACCCCCTTATACAATGAGCAGTTCTTC. Translated: CATSRDTPLYNEQFF.

V usage is TRBV7-7 and J usage is TRBJ2-2; D perhaps matches TRBD1 (5 bases). The germline V and J ends were trimmed by 5 bases and 4 bases, with 11 bases remaining between them. CDR3 length: 14 amino acids. Looked up from germline, CDR1 is SSHAT and CDR2 is FNYEAQ (reference sequence). CDR3 sequence reads: CASSPDTFTGELFF. In DNA, the CDR3 is TGTGCCAGCAGCCCGGACACCTTCACCGGGGAGCTGTTTTTT.

There are a few counts of this clonotype. The chain joins TRBV6-6 to TRBJ2-2, with D maybe TRBD2 (7 bases). Trimming removed 6 bases at V and 8 bases at J, with 19 bases between. Germline V gene data show CDR1 as MNHNY and CDR2 as SVGAGI (reference sequence). This CDR3 spans 15 amino acids. The CDR3 bases are TGTGCCAGCAGCCCCGTCGAGGGGGGGCTAGGGGAGCTGTTTTTT. It yields the protein CASSPVEGGLGELFF.

This clonotype has more than one count but fewer than ten. J is TRBJ2-7 and V is TRBV27; possibly TRBD2 for D (6 bases). This CDR3 has 17 amino acids. Germline CDR1 MNHEY, CDR2 SMNVEV (reference sequence). Trimming took 1 base from V and 5 from J, leaving 21 bases between them. The CDR3 reads CASSLLWVTGDPNEQYF. In DNA form, the CDR3 reads TGTGCCAGCAGTTTATTGTGGGTCACGGGAGATCCCAACGAGCAGTACTTC.

The CDR3 loop reads CASSPRNGGQNGYTF. CDR3 nucleotide sequence: TGTGCCAGCTCACCACGGAACGGGGGGCAGAATGGCTACACCTTC. The chain has TRBV18 and TRBJ1-2; a possible D gene is TRBD1 (6 bases). V was pared by 1 base and J by 6 bases, with 15 bases between. The CDR3 covers 15 residues. Per germline, CDR1 KGHSH and CDR2 LQKENI.

The J gene is TRBJ1-1, the V gene TRBV7-2; perhaps TRBD1 as D (6 bases). Trimming took 2 bases from V and 4 from J, leaving 14 bases between them. CDR3 length: 15 residues. Germline V gives CDR1 SGHTA, CDR2 FQGNSA. CDR3 loop: CASSLSPTGSTEAFF. DNA of the CDR3: TGTGCCAGCAGCTTATCCCCGACAGGCAGCACTGAAGCTTTCTTT.

This clonotype appeared many times. The chain recombines TRBV24-1 with TRBJ2-1, with TRBD2 as a possible D gene (5 bases). Trimming took off 1 base at V and 6 bases at J, with 15 bases between the two ends. Per germline, CDR1 KGHDR and CDR2 SFDVKD. This CDR3 is built from 16 residues. In nucleotides, the CDR3 is TGTGCCACCAGTGATTTCGACGGCAAGAGGGCCAATGAGCAGTTCTTC. Translated: CATSDFDGKRANEQFF.

This clonotype has more than one count but fewer than ten. This chain uses TRBV4-3 with TRBJ1-2, with D uncertain. Deletions cut 0 bases from V and 4 bases from J, with 15 bases between. Germline V CDR1 and CDR2: LGHNA, YSLEER. CDR3 length: 16 residues. CDR3 DNA sequence: TGCGCCAGCAGCCAAGAGATTCACAGAACAATCTATGGCTACACCTTC. Translating gives CASSQEIHRTIYGYTF.

The sample holds a few counts of this clonotype. The chain links TRBV5-6 to TRBJ2-5; TRBD2 aligns across 9 bases. V shed 4 bases, J shed 2 bases, and the junction held 6 bases outside the gene matches. The germline V gene has CDR1 SGHDT and CDR2 YYEEEE. This CDR3 is 15 amino acids long. CDR3 in DNA: TGTGCCAGCAGCCGTGGGACTAGCAGTCAAGAGACCCAGTACTTC. Residues: CASSRGTSSQETQYF.

This clonotype was observed a single time. The gene calls are TRBV24-1 and TRBJ1-4, with a possible D match to TRBD1 (6 bases). Germline assignment: CDR1 KGHDR and CDR2 SFDVKD. This CDR3 comprises 12 residues. The V end lost 6 bases, the J end lost 8 bases, and 9 bases lay between the germline ends. The CDR3, as DNA: TGTGCCACCAGTCAGGGGAACGAAAAACTGTTTTTT. Protein sequence: CATSQGNEKLFF.

A few counts support this clonotype. This chain links TRBV5-6 with TRBJ1-2; D uncertain. CDR1 and CDR2 from the germline V gene are SGHDT and YYEEEE. V lost 4 bases to trimming and J lost 4 bases, with 20 bases between them. The CDR3 runs to 16 residues. The CDR3 protein is CASSLWRESTAYGYTF. For the CDR3, the DNA is TGTGCCAGCAGCCTTTGGCGAGAGTCAACAGCCTATGGCTACACCTTC.

This clonotype has more than one count but fewer than ten. The chain employs TRBV25-1 and TRBJ1-1, with D uncertain. There are 11 residues in the CDR3. Germline CDR1 and CDR2: MGHDK and SYGVNS. Deletions cut 3 bases from V and 10 bases from J, with 9 bases between. Here the CDR3 reads CASSDSLRAFF. The CDR3 nucleotides are TGTGCCAGCAGTGACTCCTTACGAGCTTTCTTT.

The rearrangement links TRBV6-2 or TRBV6-3 to TRBJ2-7; D not resolved. The germline V gene encodes CDR1 MNHEY and CDR2 SVGEGT. The CDR3 runs 14 residues. The germline V and J ends were trimmed by 7 bases and 0 bases, with 13 bases remaining between them. In nucleotides, the CDR3 is TGTGCCAGCAATTTCAGGAGAAGCTCCTACGAGCAGTACTTC. It translates to CASNFRRSSYEQYF.

At least ten counts were recorded for this clonotype. The chain couples TRBV23-1 to TRBJ2-1; possible D gene TRBD1, 5 bases. TRBV23-1 is assigned to the ORF class and has an uncertain function. V lost 3 bases, J lost 8 bases, and 11 bases lay in between. The CDR3 consists of 13 residues. The CDR3 reads CASSQASGHEQFF. CDR3 DNA: TGCGCCAGCAGTCAGGCCTCAGGGCATGAGCAGTTCTTC.